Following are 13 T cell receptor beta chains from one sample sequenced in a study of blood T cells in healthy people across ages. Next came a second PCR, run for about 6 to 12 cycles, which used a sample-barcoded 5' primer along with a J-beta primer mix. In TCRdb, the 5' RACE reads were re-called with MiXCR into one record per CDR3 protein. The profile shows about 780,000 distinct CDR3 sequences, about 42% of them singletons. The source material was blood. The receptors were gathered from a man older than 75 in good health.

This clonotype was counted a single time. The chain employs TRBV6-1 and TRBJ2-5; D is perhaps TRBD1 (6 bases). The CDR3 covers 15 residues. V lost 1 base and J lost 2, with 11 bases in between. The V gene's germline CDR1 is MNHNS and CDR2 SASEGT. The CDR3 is CASSEGGGIQETQYF. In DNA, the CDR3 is TGTGCCAGCAGTGAAGGAGGGGGAATTCAAGAGACCCAGTACTTC.

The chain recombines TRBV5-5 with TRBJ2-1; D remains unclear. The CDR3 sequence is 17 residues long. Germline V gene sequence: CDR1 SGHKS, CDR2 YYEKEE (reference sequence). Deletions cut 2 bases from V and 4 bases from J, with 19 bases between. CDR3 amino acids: CASSLNPSVSDYNEQFF. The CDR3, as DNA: TGTGCCAGCAGCTTAAATCCGTCTGTGAGTGATTACAATGAGCAGTTCTTC.

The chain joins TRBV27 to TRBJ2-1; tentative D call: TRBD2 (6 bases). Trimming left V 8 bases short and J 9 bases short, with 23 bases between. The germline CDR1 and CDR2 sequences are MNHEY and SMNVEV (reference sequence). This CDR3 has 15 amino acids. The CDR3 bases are TGTGCCAGCCGAGGAGTCGGGAGAGTCGCCTGTGAGCAGTTCTTC. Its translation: CASRGVGRVACEQFF.

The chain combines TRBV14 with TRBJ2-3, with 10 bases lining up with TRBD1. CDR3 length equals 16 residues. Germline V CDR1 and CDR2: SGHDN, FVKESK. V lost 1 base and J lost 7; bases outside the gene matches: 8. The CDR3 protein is CASSQVPGQGTYTQYF. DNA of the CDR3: TGTGCCAGCAGCCAAGTCCCGGGACAGGGGACGTATACGCAGTATTTT.

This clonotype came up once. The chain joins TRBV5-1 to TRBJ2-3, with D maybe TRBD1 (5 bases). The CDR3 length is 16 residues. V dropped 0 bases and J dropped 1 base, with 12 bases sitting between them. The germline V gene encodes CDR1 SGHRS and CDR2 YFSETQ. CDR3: CASSLVSGQGTDTQYF. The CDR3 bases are TGCGCCAGCAGCTTGGTATCAGGGCAGGGCACAGATACGCAGTATTTT.

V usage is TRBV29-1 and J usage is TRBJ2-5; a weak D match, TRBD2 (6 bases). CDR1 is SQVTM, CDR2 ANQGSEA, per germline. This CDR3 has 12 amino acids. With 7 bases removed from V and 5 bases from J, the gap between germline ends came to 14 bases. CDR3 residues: CSADRGGETQYF. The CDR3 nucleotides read TGCAGCGCCGACAGAGGAGGGGAGACCCAGTACTTC. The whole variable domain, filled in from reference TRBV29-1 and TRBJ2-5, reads SAVISQKPSRDICQRGTSLTIQCQVDSQVTMMFWYRQQPGQSLTLIATANQGSEATYESGFVIDKFPISRPNLTFSTLTVSNMSPEDSSIYLCSADRGGETQYFGPGTRLLVL.

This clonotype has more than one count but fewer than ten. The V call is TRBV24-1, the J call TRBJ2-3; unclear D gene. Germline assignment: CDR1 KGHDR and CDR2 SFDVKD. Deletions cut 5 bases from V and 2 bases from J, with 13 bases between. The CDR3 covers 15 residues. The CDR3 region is CATSATVPNTDTQYF. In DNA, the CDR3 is TGTGCCACCAGTGCCACCGTCCCCAACACAGATACGCAGTATTTT.

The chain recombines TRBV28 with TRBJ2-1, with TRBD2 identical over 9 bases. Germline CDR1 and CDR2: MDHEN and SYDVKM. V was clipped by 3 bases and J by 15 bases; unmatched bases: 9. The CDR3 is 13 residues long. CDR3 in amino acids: CASSFSGLANRFF. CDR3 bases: TGTGCCAGCAGTTTCTCGGGACTAGCTAATCGGTTCTTC.

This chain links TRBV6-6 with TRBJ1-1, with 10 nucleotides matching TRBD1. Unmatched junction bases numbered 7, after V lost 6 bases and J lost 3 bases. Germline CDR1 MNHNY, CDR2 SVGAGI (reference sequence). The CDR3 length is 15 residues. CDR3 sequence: CASRIRTGGYTEAFF. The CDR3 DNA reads TGTGCCAGCAGAATTAGGACAGGGGGATACACTGAAGCTTTCTTT.

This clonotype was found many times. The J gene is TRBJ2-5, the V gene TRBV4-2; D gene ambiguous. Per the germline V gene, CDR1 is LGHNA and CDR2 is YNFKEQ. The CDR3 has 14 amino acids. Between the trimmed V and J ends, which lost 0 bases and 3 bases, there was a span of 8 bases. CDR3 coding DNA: TGTGCCAGCAGCCAAGATGGCGGAGAAGAGACCCAGTACTTC. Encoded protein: CASSQDGGEETQYF.

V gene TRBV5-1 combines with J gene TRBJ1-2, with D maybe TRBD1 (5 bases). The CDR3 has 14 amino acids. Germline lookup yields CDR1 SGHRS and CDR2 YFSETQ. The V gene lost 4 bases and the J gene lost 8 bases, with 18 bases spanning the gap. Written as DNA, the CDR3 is TGCGCCAGCAGCCCTGGAAACGGGGGAACGGGCTACACCTTC. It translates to CASSPGNGGTGYTF.

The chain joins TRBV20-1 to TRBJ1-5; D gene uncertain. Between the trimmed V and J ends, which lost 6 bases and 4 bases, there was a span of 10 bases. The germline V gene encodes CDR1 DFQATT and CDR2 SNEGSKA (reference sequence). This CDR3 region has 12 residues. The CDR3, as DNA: TGCAGTGCCACGGACGCAAATCAGCCCCAGCATTTT. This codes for CSATDANQPQHF.

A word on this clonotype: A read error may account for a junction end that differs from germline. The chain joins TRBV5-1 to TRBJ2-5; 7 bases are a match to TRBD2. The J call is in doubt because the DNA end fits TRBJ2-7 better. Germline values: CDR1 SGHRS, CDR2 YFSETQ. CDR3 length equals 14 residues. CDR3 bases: TGCGCCAGCAGCCCTCAGACTAGCTCCAACGAGCAGTACTTC. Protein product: CASSPQTSSNEQYF.